Below are 20 T cell receptor beta chains sequenced from a single sample in a study of blood T cell repertoires in COVID-19. Profiled with immunoSEQ multiplex PCR; TCRdb holds only in-frame clones, not every one. The sample lists 150,000 to 200,000 clones; around four fifths were seen once. Sequenced sample: PBMCs or T cells enriched from blood (not recorded which). The receptors were sampled from a woman in her fifties or sixties who had recovered from COVID-19.

Turning to this clone: Other DNA sequences in this sample translate to the same CDR3. This CDR3 is CASSSGQGGGYTF. The CDR3 DNA sequence: TGTGCCAGCAGCTCCGGACAGGGGGGAGGCTACACCTTC. The chain couples TRBV7-2 to TRBJ1-2; 10 bases are shared with TRBD1. This CDR3 region has 13 residues. Per germline, CDR1 SGHTA and CDR2 FQGNSA. The V segment lost 4 bases and the J segment 8 bases; nucleotides outside the gene matches: 4.

The chain couples TRBV18 to TRBJ1-2, with D unresolved. Germline assignment: CDR1 KGHSH and CDR2 LQKENI. Trimming took 2 bases from V and 6 from J, leaving 10 bases between them. CDR3 length equals 13 residues. DNA of the CDR3: TGTGCCAGCTCACCATCGGAGGTTAATGGCTACACCTTC. Translating gives CASSPSEVNGYTF.

V is TRBV2 and J is TRBJ2-5; 10 bases line up with TRBD2. V was pared by 6 bases and J by 7 bases, with 5 bases of the junction left unmatched. Germline V gives CDR1 SNHLY, CDR2 FYNNEI. This CDR3 is built from 13 residues. CDR3 region: CASSASGGTTQYF. The DNA for the CDR3 is TGTGCCAGCAGCGCTAGCGGGGGTACGACCCAGTACTTC.

V gene TRBV3-1 (or the pseudogene TRBV3-2) combines with J gene TRBJ1-2; TRBD1 aligns across 9 bases. V gave up 7 bases and J gave up 8 bases; unmatched junction bases: 8. Germline V gene data show CDR1 as LGHDT and CDR2 as YNNKEL (reference sequence). This CDR3 spans 13 amino acids. CDR3 in DNA: TGTGCCAGCAAGGGGCCGGACAGGGGCGGCTACACCTTC. It yields the protein CASKGPDRGGYTF.

V and J are TRBV28 and TRBJ2-6; TRBD1 agrees at 7 bases. From germline, CDR1 is MDHEN and CDR2 SYDVKM. The CDR3 runs 16 residues. V gave up 8 bases and J gave up 3 bases; unmatched junction bases: 10. CDR3 in amino acids: CASCRGGAFGANVLTF. CDR3 sequence (DNA): TGTGCCAGCTGTCGAGGGGGCGCATTTGGGGCCAACGTCCTGACTTTC.

This clone appeared a few times. The chain combines TRBV7-9 with TRBJ1-1; the match to TRBD1 covers 10 bases. The CDR3 is made up of 16 amino acids. Germline loops: CDR1 SEHNR, CDR2 FQNEAQ (reference sequence). V shed 10 bases, J shed 7 bases, and the junction held 18 bases outside the gene matches. The CDR3 sequence: CANTDSDPGQGFEAFF. The DNA for the CDR3 is TGTGCCAACACTGACTCGGACCCGGGACAGGGGTTTGAAGCTTTCTTT.

The chain employs TRBV28 and TRBJ2-2; D unclear. Trimming shortened V by 5 bases and J by 3 bases, and 7 bases separated the two germline ends. The CDR3 totals 13 residues. Germline V gives CDR1 MDHEN, CDR2 SYDVKM. The CDR3 protein is CASSLGYTGELFF. The DNA for the CDR3 is TGTGCCAGCAGTCTCGGGTACACCGGGGAGCTGTTTTTT.

The chain employs TRBV11-3 and TRBJ2-7; 9 bases agree with TRBD2. CDR3 length equals 14 residues. Trimming removed 1 base from V and 6 bases from J; junction bases left unmatched: 4. Germline CDR1 is SGHNT and CDR2 is YENEEA. CDR3 residues: CASSLGGLASEQYF. DNA for the CDR3: TGTGCCAGCAGCTTAGGGGGACTAGCCTCCGAGCAGTACTTC.

The V and J genes are TRBV6-5 and TRBJ2-7; D is possibly TRBD2 (6 bases). Germline V gene lookup returns CDR1 MNHEY and CDR2 SVGAGI. The CDR3 covers 16 residues. V lost 2 bases and J lost 2, with 16 bases in between. The DNA of the CDR3 is TGTGCCAGCAGTTACGTCTCGGTGGGGGGTACCTACGAGCAGTACTTC. It specifies CASSYVSVGGTYEQYF.

This chain connects TRBV5-4 to TRBJ2-2; 9 bases align to TRBD1. The CDR3 spans 16 residues. V shed 3 bases, J shed 4 bases, and the junction held 7 bases outside the gene matches. Germline V gene sequence: CDR1 SGHNT, CDR2 YYREEE (reference sequence). CDR3 residues: CASSSDRGGSTGELFF. The CDR3 nucleotides read TGTGCCAGCAGCTCGGACAGGGGAGGTAGCACCGGGGAGCTGTTTTTT.

V gene TRBV12-3 or TRBV12-4 combines with J gene TRBJ2-5; tentative D call: TRBD2 (5 bases). The V and J ends lost 7 bases and 7 bases respectively, with 13 bases between them. The CDR3 sequence is 12 residues long. The CDR3 spells CASTVGAGTQYF. CDR3 coding DNA: TGTGCCAGCACCGTGGGTGCGGGGACCCAGTACTTC.

This chain uses TRBV5-6 with TRBJ2-5, with TRBD2 matching over 9 bases. Germline values: CDR1 SGHDT, CDR2 YYEEEE. V trimming: 2 bases; J trimming: 5 bases; junction bases outside the gene matches: 1. This CDR3 has 13 amino acids. The CDR3 nucleotides read TGTGCCAGCAGCTTTGCGGGAGGGGAGACCCAGTACTTC. This sequence encodes CASSFAGGETQYF.

The gene calls are TRBV10-3 and TRBJ2-3; 8 bases align to TRBD1. The CDR3 totals 17 residues. V shed 3 bases and J 11 bases; nucleotides not matched to a gene: 19. Germline values: CDR1 ENHRY, CDR2 SYGVKD. The CDR3 DNA is TGTGCCATCAGTGACCAAAGTTCCCTCGGACAGGGTAGCGGGCAGTATTTT. This encodes CAISDQSSLGQGSGQYF.

The chain couples TRBV11-2 to TRBJ2-2; the match to TRBD1 covers 8 bases. CDR3 size: 15 residues. In germline, CDR1 is SGHAT, CDR2 FQNNGV. The ends lost 6 bases at V and 6 bases at J; junction bases unmatched: 9. In nucleotides, the CDR3 is TGTGCCAGCAGACCTGACAGGGGTATAGCCGGGGAGCTGTTTTTT. Residues: CASRPDRGIAGELFF.

The chain combines TRBV27 with TRBJ2-7, with 12 bases lining up with TRBD2. With 5 bases clipped from V and 4 bases from J, the junction kept 3 bases outside the gene matches. This CDR3 has 14 amino acids. The V gene's germline CDR1 is MNHEY and CDR2 SMNVEV (reference sequence). The CDR3: CASSRTSGVYEQYF. In nucleotides, the CDR3 is TGTGCCAGCAGTCGGACTAGCGGGGTTTACGAGCAGTACTTC.

The chain has TRBV2 and TRBJ2-7; tentatively, D is TRBD2 (6 bases). In germline, CDR1 is SNHLY, CDR2 FYNNEI. The CDR3 is 13 amino acids. Trimming cost V 2 bases and J 7 bases, with 12 bases left between them. The CDR3 reads CASSESTRGEQYF. The CDR3 DNA reads as TGTGCCAGCAGTGAATCAACACGGGGGGAGCAGTACTTC.

The chain uses TRBV28 and TRBJ1-2; D perhaps matches TRBD1 (5 bases). Per germline, CDR1 MDHEN and CDR2 SYDVKM. Trimming removed 5 bases from V and 9 bases from J, with 19 bases in between. The CDR3 is made up of 14 amino acids. The CDR3 bases are TGTGCCAGCAGTCTACTTCCCGGGGGGACGAGCTACACCTTC. This codes for CASSLLPGGTSYTF.

The rearrangement joins TRBV9 to TRBJ1-4; D ambiguous. Germline V gene data show CDR1 as SGDLS and CDR2 as YYNGEE. Trimming cost V 6 bases and J 5 bases, with 17 bases left between them. This CDR3 has 15 amino acids. CDR3 loop: CASTESGRLNEKLFF. The CDR3 bases are TGTGCCAGCACCGAGTCCGGGAGATTAAATGAAAAACTGTTTTTT.

The V and J genes are TRBV28 and TRBJ2-7; D is undetermined. The CDR3 has 11 residues. Germline V gives CDR1 MDHEN, CDR2 SYDVKM. V was shortened by 7 bases and J by 7 bases, with 11 bases between the two germline ends. CDR3 protein: CASNPLREQYF. The CDR3 coding sequence is TGTGCCAGCAATCCCCTACGAGAGCAGTACTTC.

The rearrangement uses TRBV20-1 and TRBJ1-2; 7 bases map to TRBD1. CDR1 and CDR2 from the germline V gene are DFQATT and SNEGSKA (reference sequence). The CDR3 loop spans 9 amino acids. The CDR3 here is CSGGYGYTF. The DNA of the CDR3 is TGCTCAGGGGGCTATGGCTACACCTTC.